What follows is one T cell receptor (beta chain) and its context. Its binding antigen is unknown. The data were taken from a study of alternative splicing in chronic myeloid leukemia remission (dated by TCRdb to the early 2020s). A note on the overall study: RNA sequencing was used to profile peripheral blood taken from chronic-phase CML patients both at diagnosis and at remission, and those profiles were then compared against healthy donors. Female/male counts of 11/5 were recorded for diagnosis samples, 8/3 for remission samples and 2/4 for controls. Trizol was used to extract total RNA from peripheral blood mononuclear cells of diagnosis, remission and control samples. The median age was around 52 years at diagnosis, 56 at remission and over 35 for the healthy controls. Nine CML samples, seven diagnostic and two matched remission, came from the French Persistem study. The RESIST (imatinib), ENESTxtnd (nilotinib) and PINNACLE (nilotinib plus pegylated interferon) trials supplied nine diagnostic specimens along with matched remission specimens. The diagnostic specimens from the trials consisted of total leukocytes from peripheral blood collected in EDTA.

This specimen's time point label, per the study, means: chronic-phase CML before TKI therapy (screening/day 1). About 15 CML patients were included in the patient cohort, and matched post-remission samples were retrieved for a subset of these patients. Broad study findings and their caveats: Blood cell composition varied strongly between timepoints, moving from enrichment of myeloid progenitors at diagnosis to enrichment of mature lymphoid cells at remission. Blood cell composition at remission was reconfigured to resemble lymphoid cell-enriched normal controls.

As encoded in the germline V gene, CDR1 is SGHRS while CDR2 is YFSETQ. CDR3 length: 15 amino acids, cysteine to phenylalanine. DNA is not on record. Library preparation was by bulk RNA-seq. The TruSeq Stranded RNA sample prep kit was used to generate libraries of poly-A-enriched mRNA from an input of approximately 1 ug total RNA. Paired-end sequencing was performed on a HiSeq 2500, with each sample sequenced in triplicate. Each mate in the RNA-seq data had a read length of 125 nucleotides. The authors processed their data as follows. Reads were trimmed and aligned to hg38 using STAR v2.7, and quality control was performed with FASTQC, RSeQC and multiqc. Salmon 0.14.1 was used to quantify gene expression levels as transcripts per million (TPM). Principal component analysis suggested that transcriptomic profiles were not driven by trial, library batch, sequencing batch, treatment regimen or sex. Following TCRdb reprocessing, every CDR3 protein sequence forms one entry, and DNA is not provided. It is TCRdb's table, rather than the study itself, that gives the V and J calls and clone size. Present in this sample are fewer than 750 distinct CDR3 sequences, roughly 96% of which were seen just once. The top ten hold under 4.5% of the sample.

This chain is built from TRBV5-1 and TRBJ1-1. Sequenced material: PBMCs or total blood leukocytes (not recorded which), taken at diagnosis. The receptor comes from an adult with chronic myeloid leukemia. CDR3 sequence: CASSLAAGVNTEAFF. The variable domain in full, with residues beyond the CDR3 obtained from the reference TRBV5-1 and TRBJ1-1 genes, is KAGVTQTPRYLIKTRGQQVTLSCSPISGHRSVSWYQQTPGQGLQFLFEYFSETQRNKGNFPGRFSGRQFSNSRSEMNVSTLELGDSALYLCASSLAAGVNTEAFFGQGTRLTVV.